This is a list of T cell receptor beta chains from one sample in a study of blood T cell repertoires in COVID-19. Using immunoSEQ multiplex PCR, the repertoire was profiled, and TCRdb retains in-frame clones only, with some absent. Of approximately 490,000 clones detected, about 85% appear once; the ten largest clones hold about 0.65%. The sequencing sample was made of PBMCs or T cells enriched from blood (not recorded which). These receptors were taken from a woman aged 18-29 years who had recovered from COVID-19. CDR3s include the opening cysteine and the closing phenylalanine or tryptophan. The order of the fields is J gene, clone size, D gene, V gene, CDR3 DNA, CDR3 protein. The D gene is left open where the match is weak. Clone size appears in some rows only: once, few, many, or a class for an expanded clone.

TRBJ1-1,.,.,TRBV29-1,TGCAGCGGGACGACAGGCGCGAACACTGAAGCTTTCTTT,CSGTTGANTEAFF
TRBJ1-3,.,.,TRBV6-5,TGTGCCAGCAGGCGGCCGACCTCTGGAAACACCATATATTTT,CASRRPTSGNTIYF
TRBJ1-4,.,TRBD1,TRBV15,TGTGCCACCAGCAGGGGGGACAGGGACGAAAAACTGTTTTTT,CATSRGDRDEKLFF
TRBJ2-1,.,.,TRBV3-1/TRBV3-2,TGTGCCAGCAGCCTTCACTTACGGGATTACAATGAGCAGTTCTTC,CASSLHLRDYNEQFF
TRBJ2-2,.,TRBD2,TRBV19,TGTGCCAGTACCACTAGCGGGGGGGCAGCCGGGGAGCTGTTTTTT,CASTTSGGAAGELFF
TRBJ2-7,.,TRBD2,TRBV5-6,TGTGCCAGCAGCCGCCTAGCGGGGGCCGGGACCTACGAGCAGTACTTC,CASSRLAGAGTYEQYF
TRBJ2-3,.,TRBD2,TRBV4-1,TGCGCCAGCAGCCAAGAGTCCCCACTAGCGGGGGGGCAGGAAGATACGCAGTATTTT,CASSQESPLAGGQEDTQYF
TRBJ2-1,once,TRBD2,TRBV27,TGTGCCAGCGCTAGCGGGGTGTACAATGAGCAGTTCTTC,CASASGVYNEQFF
TRBJ2-3,.,.,TRBV5-4,TGTGCCAGCAGCTCGGCGGGGACTCTCACAGATACGCAGTATTTT,CASSSAGTLTDTQYF
TRBJ2-7,.,.,TRBV14,TGTGCCAGCAGCCCTTTAGGACAGTTGAGCTCCTACGAGCAGTACTTC,CASSPLGQLSSYEQYF
TRBJ1-2,.,.,TRBV12-3/TRBV12-4,TGTGCCAGCAGTTTGACAGTTCTCTATGGCTACACCTTC,CASSLTVLYGYTF
TRBJ2-1,.,TRBD2,TRBV7-2,TGTGCCAGCAGCGCGGGGGGCCAGCTCTACAATGAGCAGTTCTTC,CASSAGGQLYNEQFF
TRBJ1-3,.,.,TRBV14,TGTGCCAGCAGCCAAGGACTGGGTCGGGGAAACACCATATATTTT,CASSQGLGRGNTIYF
TRBJ2-1,.,TRBD2,TRBV7-9,TGTGCCAGCAGCTTAGGAGGGACTAGCGGATCCTACAATGAGCAGTTCTTC,CASSLGGTSGSYNEQFF
TRBJ2-7,once,TRBD1,TRBV28,TGTGCCAGCAGTGCGCAAGGGACAGGAGAGTACGAGCAGTACTTC,CASSAQGTGEYEQYF
TRBJ2-7,.,TRBD2,TRBV7-2,TGTGCCAGCAGCTTGGCACTAGCGTACGAGCAGTACTTC,CASSLALAYEQYF
TRBJ2-1,.,.,TRBV19,TGTGCCAGTAGGGGGACACCCCCTTCCGACAATGAGCAGTTCTTC,CASRGTPPSDNEQFF
TRBJ2-1,.,TRBD2,TRBV5-4,TGTGCCAGCAGCTTGCCCCCTAGCGGGGGGGTCAATGAGCAGTTCTTC,CASSLPPSGGVNEQFF
TRBJ2-7,.,.,TRBV4-1,TGCGCCAGCAGCCAAGTGTCCGGGACACCATACGAGCAGTACTTC,CASSQVSGTPYEQYF
TRBJ1-2,.,.,TRBV7-2,TGTGCCAGCAGCCCCTTAGGCGGTGATGGCTACACCTTC,CASSPLGGDGYTF
TRBJ2-7,few,.,TRBV14,TGTGCCAGCAGCGTGAGGACAGTCAACGAGCAGTACTTC,CASSVRTVNEQYF
TRBJ2-1,.,.,TRBV3-1/TRBV3-2,TGTGCCAGCAGCCTCTTCTCGGAGGGTACGGTATACAATGAGCAGTTCTTC,CASSLFSEGTVYNEQFF
TRBJ1-2,.,TRBD1,TRBV28,TGTGCCAGCACCCCGGACAGGGCTAACTATGGCTACACCTTC,CASTPDRANYGYTF
TRBJ2-3,.,.,TRBV2,TGTGCCAGCAGTGAAACTAGCACTGAGGATACGCAGTATTTT,CASSETSTEDTQYF
TRBJ2-7,.,.,TRBV12-3/TRBV12-4,TGTGCCAGCAGCCCTCAGGGAACCGAGCAGTACTTC,CASSPQGTEQYF
TRBJ2-1,.,TRBD2,TRBV6-4,TGTGCCAGCAGTGGCAGCGGGGAGTACAATGAGCAGTTCTTC,CASSGSGEYNEQFF
TRBJ1-5,.,.,TRBV19,TGTGCCAGTAGCTCAGGGTCAAGCCCCCAGCATTTT,CASSSGSSPQHF
TRBJ2-3,.,.,TRBV9,TGTGCCAGCAGCGGTCTAGCACTTCGGACAGATACGCAGTATTTT,CASSGLALRTDTQYF
TRBJ1-5,.,.,TRBV5-1,TGCGCCAGCAGCTTGGAGGGGCGGCTGGAACAGCCCCAGCATTTT,CASSLEGRLEQPQHF
TRBJ1-1,once,TRBD1,TRBV5-1,TGCGCCAGCCGGGGGACAGTGAACACTGAAGCTTTCTTT,CASRGTVNTEAFF
TRBJ1-2,few,.,TRBV7-9,TGTGCCAGCACCTTCGAGGGCGCGGGAGGCTACACCTTC,CASTFEGAGGYTF
TRBJ2-7,.,.,TRBV29-1,TGCAGCGTTGCCTTGAGGGCACTTTCCTACGAGCAGTACTTC,CSVALRALSYEQYF
TRBJ2-1,.,TRBD1,TRBV5-1,TGCGCCAGCAGCCCACTCACAGGGGGGACCTACAATGAGCAGTTCTTC,CASSPLTGGTYNEQFF
TRBJ1-1,.,.,TRBV6-5,TGTGCCAGCAGCGACGGAGTGAACACTGAAGCTTTCTTT,CASSDGVNTEAFF
TRBJ2-3,.,.,TRBV5-1,TGCGCCAGCAGCCCCGTGGGGTCGACAGGAGGCACAGATACGCAGTATTTT,CASSPVGSTGGTDTQYF
TRBJ1-1,.,.,TRBV9,TGTGCCAGCAGTCTCCCCTCCGGACAGTCGAACACTGAAGCTTTCTTT,CASSLPSGQSNTEAFF
TRBJ1-2,.,.,TRBV7-2,TGTGCCAGCAGCCCCGAGTTCGGAGACTATGGCTACACCTTC,CASSPEFGDYGYTF
TRBJ1-5,.,TRBD1,TRBV29-1,TGCAGCGAATCGGGACAGCATTTTGCTGTGACCCAGCATTTT,CSESGQHFAVTQHF
TRBJ2-3,.,TRBD2,TRBV6-5,TGTGCCACTAGCTTACTAGCGGGGGGAGCAGATACGCAGTATTTT,CATSLLAGGADTQYF
TRBJ1-1,once,.,TRBV29-1,TGCAGCGTTCTCAGGGTCTGGGACACTGAAGCTTTCTTT,CSVLRVWDTEAFF
TRBJ2-5,.,.,TRBV5-1,TGCGCCAGCAGCTTGGAGGGGGTACCCGAGACCCAGTACTTC,CASSLEGVPETQYF
TRBJ2-5,.,.,TRBV9,TGTGCCAGCAGCCCTCGAGGGACTCCCCGCGAGGAGACCCAGTACTTC,CASSPRGTPREETQYF
TRBJ2-5,.,TRBD1,TRBV7-2,TGTGCCAGCAGCTTAGTCAGGGGGACCAAAGAGACCCAGTACTTC,CASSLVRGTKETQYF
TRBJ1-1,.,.,TRBV28,TGTGCCAGCAGTCAGGTGACAGTTGGAATTGAAGCTTTCTTT,CASSQVTVGIEAFF
TRBJ2-3,.,.,TRBV2,TGTGCCAGCAGTGAAGCGGGGGCAGCCTCGGAGACAGATACGCAGTATTTT,CASSEAGAASETDTQYF
TRBJ2-6,.,.,TRBV6-5,TGTGCCAGCAGTTCCACAGGGTTCTTTGGGGCCAACGTCCTGACTTTC,CASSSTGFFGANVLTF
TRBJ1-2,.,TRBD1,TRBV19,TGTGCCAGTAGTCGGACAGGGGGCGTCGGCTACACCTTC,CASSRTGGVGYTF
TRBJ2-5,.,TRBD2,TRBV6-6,TGTGCCAGCAGCTATTCGGGGCTAGTTAGCGGGGGGACCCAGTACTTC,CASSYSGLVSGGTQYF
TRBJ1-6,.,.,TRBV6-5,TGTGCCAGCAGGGGTGGGGGCGGTAATTCACCCCTCCACTTT,CASRGGGGNSPLHF
TRBJ2-5,.,TRBD2,TRBV11-2,TGTGCCAGCAGCTCGCGGGGGGGCAAAGAGACCCAGTACTTC,CASSSRGGKETQYF
TRBJ2-5,.,TRBD2,TRBV11-2,TGTGCCAGCAGCTCGTTAGCGGGGGTCGATTTGAGGGAGACCCAGTACTTC,CASSSLAGVDLRETQYF
TRBJ2-1,once,.,TRBV2,TGTGCCAGCAGCTATTTTGGGCCCAATGAGCAGTTCTTC,CASSYFGPNEQFF
TRBJ1-1,.,.,TRBV15,TGTGCCACCAGCAGAGATATAACGGAGGAAGCTTTCTTT,CATSRDITEEAFF